Reported below is one T cell receptor beta chain. The data originate from a study of blood T cells in healthy people across ages. The J segment lost 5 bases and the V segment lost 8 bases, leaving 5 bases of the junction unmatched. Germline V lookup: CDR1 GTSNPN, CDR2 SVGIG (reference sequence). This CDR3 contains 11 residues. A second PCR, run for about 6 to 11 cycles, used a sample-barcoded 5' primer plus a J-beta primer mix. Every cDNA molecule bore a tag from a template-switch adaptor containing 12 random nucleotides. TCRdb reprocessed the 5' RACE reads via MiXCR and lists one record per CDR3 protein. This table holds about 800,000 distinct CDR3 sequences, roughly 25% found once. This same sample was also taken into another study, of T cells of mothers and their children. That study reports: Each child gave 2.5 million to 3.5 million TCR beta CDR3 reads (each mother, over 9.5 million). Related mother-child pairs shared slightly more overlap than unrelated pairs, but the difference was non-significant. Nobody spotted any persistent microchimeric T cell clones.

V gene TRBV30 combines with J gene TRBJ1-2; 7 bases fit TRBD1. Sequencing was performed on blood. This receptor was identified in a boy aged 5-17 years in good health. Here the CDR3 DNA reads TGTGCCGGCCGGGACAGATATGGCTACACCTTC. Translation: CAGRDRYGYTF.